A selection of T cell receptor beta chains follows, all from one sample in a study of blood T cells in healthy people across ages. One entry per CDR3 protein, called by TCRdb with MiXCR from the 5' RACE reads. Of over a million distinct CDR3 sequences listed, around 40% are singletons. What was sequenced was blood. The receptors here all came from a young woman in good health. CDR3s include the opening cysteine and the closing phenylalanine or tryptophan. The D gene is left open where the match is weak. Size values are once, few and many counts, or a class for expanded clones, and some rows have none.

D,size,J,V,CDR3,DNA
TRBD1,NA,TRBJ2-5,TRBV7-9,CASSIDRARETQYF,TGTGCCAGCAGCATCGACAGGGCCCGGGAGACCCAGTACTTC
TRBD2,few,TRBJ2-1,TRBV20-1,CSAGLAGASSYNEQFF,TGCAGTGCTGGGCTAGCGGGGGCCAGCTCCTACAATGAGCAGTTCTTC
TRBD2,NA,TRBJ2-1,TRBV5-1,CASSRTSGHNEQFF,TGTGCCAGCAGCCGGACTAGCGGACACAATGAGCAGTTCTTC
TRBD1,NA,TRBJ1-1,TRBV7-9,CASSEDRGRDTEAFF,TGTGCCAGCAGCGAAGACAGGGGGCGGGATACTGAAGCTTTCTTT
NA,few,TRBJ2-1,TRBV7-3,CASSAGLAFNEQFF,TGTGCCAGCAGTGCGGGGTTAGCTTTCAATGAGCAGTTCTTC
NA,NA,TRBJ1-1,TRBV12-3/TRBV12-4,CASIPRGNTEAFF,TGTGCCAGCATTCCCAGGGGCAACACTGAAGCTTTCTTT
NA,many,TRBJ2-7,TRBV7-8,CASSLAGYSYEQYF,TGTGCCAGCAGCTTAGCGGGCTACTCCTACGAGCAGTACTTC
NA,NA,TRBJ2-7,TRBV15,CATSRDWATESYEQYF,TGTGCCACCAGCAGAGATTGGGCAACAGAGTCCTACGAGCAGTACTTC
NA,NA,TRBJ2-4,TRBV12-3/TRBV12-4,CASSSPGVRVVKNIQYF,TGTGCCAGCAGTTCCCCCGGGGTGCGCGTTGTCAAAAACATTCAGTACTTC
NA,few,TRBJ2-7,TRBV12-3/TRBV12-4,CASSTSGYNEQYF,TGTGCCAGCAGTACATCAGGTTACAATGAGCAGTACTTC
NA,few,TRBJ1-5,TRBV29-1,CSVAGDSNQPQHF,TGCAGTGTGGCTGGGGATAGCAATCAGCCCCAGCATTTT
NA,NA,TRBJ1-4,TRBV25-1,CASRGAGEEKLFF,TGTGCCAGCAGGGGGGCAGGAGAGGAAAAACTGTTTTTT
NA,NA,TRBJ2-5,TRBV7-9,CASSLEDSREKYF,TGTGCCAGCAGCTTAGAGGACAGCCGAGAAAAGTACTTC
TRBD1,NA,TRBJ2-7,TRBV4-1,CASSQLDREYEQYF,TGCGCCAGCAGCCAACTGGACAGGGAGTACGAGCAGTACTTC
NA,NA,TRBJ2-7,TRBV10-3,CAVSSGRGADEQYF,TGTGCCGTCAGTTCGGGTAGGGGGGCGGACGAGCAGTACTTC
TRBD1,NA,TRBJ1-2,TRBV3-1,CASSQHLTGEEGYTF,TGTGCCAGCAGCCAACACCTTACAGGGGAGGAAGGCTACACCTTC
NA,few,TRBJ1-1,TRBV6-5,CASLQGRGRGTEAFF,TGTGCCAGCCTCCAGGGAAGGGGACGGGGCACTGAAGCTTTCTTT
NA,NA,TRBJ2-3,TRBV15,CATSTGAHTDTQYF,TGTGCCACCAGCACAGGGGCTCACACAGATACGCAGTATTTT
TRBD2,NA,TRBJ2-3,TRBV2,CASIRRGLAGGFSTDTQYF,TGTGCCAGCATCCGAAGGGGACTAGCGGGAGGCTTTAGCACAGATACGCAGTATTTT
NA,NA,TRBJ1-2,TRBV2,CASSESFSGPYGYTF,TGTGCCAGCAGTGAATCCTTTTCCGGCCCCTATGGCTACACCTTC